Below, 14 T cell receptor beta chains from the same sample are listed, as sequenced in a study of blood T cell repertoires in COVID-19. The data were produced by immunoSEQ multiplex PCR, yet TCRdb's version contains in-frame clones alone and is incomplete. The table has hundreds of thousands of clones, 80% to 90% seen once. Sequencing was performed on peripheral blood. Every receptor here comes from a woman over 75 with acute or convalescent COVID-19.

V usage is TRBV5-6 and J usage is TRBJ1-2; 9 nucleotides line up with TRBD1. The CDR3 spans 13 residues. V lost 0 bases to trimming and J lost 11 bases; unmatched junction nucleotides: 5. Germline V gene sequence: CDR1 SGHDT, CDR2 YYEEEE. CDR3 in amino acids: CASSLAGQGQYTF. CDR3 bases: TGTGCCAGCAGCTTGGCGGGACAGGGACAGTACACCTTC.

The CDR3 DNA follows: TGTGCCAGCAGCTACCGTGGGACAGGGGTTGAAAAACTGTTTTTT. It yields the protein CASSYRGTGVEKLFF. The chain carries TRBV3-1 (or the pseudogene TRBV3-2) and TRBJ1-4, with 10 bases fitting TRBD1. Trimming took 5 bases from V and 7 from J; bases not matched to a gene: 7. Germline assignment: CDR1 LGHDT and CDR2 YNNKEL (reference sequence). The CDR3 totals 15 residues.

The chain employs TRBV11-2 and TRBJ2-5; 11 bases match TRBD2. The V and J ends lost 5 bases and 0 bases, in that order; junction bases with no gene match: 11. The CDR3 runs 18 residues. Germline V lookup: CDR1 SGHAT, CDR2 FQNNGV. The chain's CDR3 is CASSQALAGGRYQETQYF. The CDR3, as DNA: TGTGCCAGCAGCCAAGCCCTAGCGGGGGGCCGGTACCAAGAGACCCAGTACTTC.

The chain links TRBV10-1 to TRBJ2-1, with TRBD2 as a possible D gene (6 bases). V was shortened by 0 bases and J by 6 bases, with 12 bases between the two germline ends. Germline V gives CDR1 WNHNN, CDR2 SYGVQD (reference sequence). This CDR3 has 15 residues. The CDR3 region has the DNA TGCGCCAGCAGTGAGTCCGGGACTCCCCTCAATGAGCAGTTCTTC. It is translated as CASSESGTPLNEQFF.

The CDR3 is CASSLFAGTGVGNTEAFF. As DNA, the CDR3 is TGTGCCAGCAGCTTATTTGCTGGGACAGGGGTGGGGAACACTGAAGCTTTCTTT. The genes are TRBV7-9 and TRBJ1-1; 10 bases fit TRBD1. The germline V gene has CDR1 SEHNR and CDR2 FQNEAQ (reference sequence). The CDR3 totals 18 residues. J was trimmed by 1 base and V by 2 bases; bases with no gene match: 10.

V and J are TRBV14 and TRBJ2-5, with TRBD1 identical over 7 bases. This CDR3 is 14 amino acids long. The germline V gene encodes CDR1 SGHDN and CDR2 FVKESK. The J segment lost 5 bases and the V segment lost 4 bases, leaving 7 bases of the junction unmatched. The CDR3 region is CASSLSGTAETQYF. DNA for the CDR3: TGTGCCAGCAGCCTGTCCGGGACAGCTGAGACCCAGTACTTC.

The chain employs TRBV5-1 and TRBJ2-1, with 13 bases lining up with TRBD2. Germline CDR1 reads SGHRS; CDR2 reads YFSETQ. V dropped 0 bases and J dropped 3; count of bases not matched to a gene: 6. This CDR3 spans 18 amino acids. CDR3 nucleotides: TGCGCCAGCAGCTTGGCCGGGACTAGCGGGAAGGGCTACAATGAGCAGTTCTTC. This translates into CASSLAGTSGKGYNEQFF.

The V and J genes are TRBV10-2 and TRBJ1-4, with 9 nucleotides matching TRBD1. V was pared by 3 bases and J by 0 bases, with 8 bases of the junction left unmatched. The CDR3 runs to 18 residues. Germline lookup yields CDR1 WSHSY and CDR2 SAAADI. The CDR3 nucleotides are TGCGCCAGCAGTGACGGGACAGGGACGTTTGCAACTAATGAAAAACTGTTTTTT. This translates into CASSDGTGTFATNEKLFF.

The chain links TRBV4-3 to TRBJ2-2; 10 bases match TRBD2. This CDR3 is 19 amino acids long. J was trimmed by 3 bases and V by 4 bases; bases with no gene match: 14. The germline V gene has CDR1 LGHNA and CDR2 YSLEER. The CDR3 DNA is TGCGCCAGCAGCCCAATCTATGCAGCGGGGGGGCACGACACCGGGGAGCTGTTTTTT. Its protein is CASSPIYAAGGHDTGELFF.

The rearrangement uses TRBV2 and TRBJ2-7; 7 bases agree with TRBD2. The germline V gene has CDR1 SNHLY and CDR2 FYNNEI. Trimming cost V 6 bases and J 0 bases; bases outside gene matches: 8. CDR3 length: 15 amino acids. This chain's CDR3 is CASSQSGTLSYEQYF. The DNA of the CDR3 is TGTGCCAGCAGCCAGAGCGGGACCCTCTCCTACGAGCAGTACTTC.

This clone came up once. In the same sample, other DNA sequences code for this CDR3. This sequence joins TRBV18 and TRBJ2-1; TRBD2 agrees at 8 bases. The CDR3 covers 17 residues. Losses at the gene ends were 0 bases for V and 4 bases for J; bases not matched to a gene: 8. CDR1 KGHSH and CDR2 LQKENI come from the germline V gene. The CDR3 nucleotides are TGTGCCAGCTCACCACCCCTCTTAGCGGGACCTTACAATGAGCAGTTCTTC. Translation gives CASSPPLLAGPYNEQFF.

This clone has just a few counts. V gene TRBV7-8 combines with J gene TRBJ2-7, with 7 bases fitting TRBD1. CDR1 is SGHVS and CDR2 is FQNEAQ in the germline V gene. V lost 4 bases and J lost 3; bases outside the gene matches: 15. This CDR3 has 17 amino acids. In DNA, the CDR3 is TGTGCCAGCAGCTCCCCACCAACGGGACAGTTGATCTACGAGCAGTACTTC. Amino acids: CASSSPPTGQLIYEQYF. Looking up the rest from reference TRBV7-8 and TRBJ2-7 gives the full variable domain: GAGVSQSPRYKVAKRGQDVALRCDPISGHVSLFWYQQALGQGPEFLTYFQNEAQLDKSGLPSDRFFAERPEGSVSTLKIQRTQQEDSAVYLCASSSPPTGQLIYEQYFGPGTRLTVT.

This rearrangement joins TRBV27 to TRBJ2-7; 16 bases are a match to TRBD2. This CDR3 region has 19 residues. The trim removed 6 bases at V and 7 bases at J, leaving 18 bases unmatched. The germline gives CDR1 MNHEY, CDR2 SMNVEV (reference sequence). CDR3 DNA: TGTGCCAGCAGCCTGCTCGGGACTAGCGGGAGGGCCAAGGGGGGGGAGCAGTACTTC. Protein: CASSLLGTSGRAKGGEQYF.

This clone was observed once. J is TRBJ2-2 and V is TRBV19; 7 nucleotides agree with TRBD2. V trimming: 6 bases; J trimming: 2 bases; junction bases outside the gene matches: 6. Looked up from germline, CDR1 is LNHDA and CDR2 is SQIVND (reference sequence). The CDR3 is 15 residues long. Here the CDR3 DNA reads TGTGCCAGTAGCACCACGGGGGGAAACACCGGGGAGCTGTTTTTT. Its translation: CASSTTGGNTGELFF.